This T cell receptor (beta chain) was captured in a study of T cell responses to AZD1222 COVID-19 vaccine. Points on this clone: As yet, its antigen is unknown.

Germline assignment: CDR1 SGHDN and CDR2 FVKESK. This CDR3 has 13 residues. V shed 0 bases and J shed 6 bases, with 8 bases lying between them. The protocol was immunoSEQ multiplex PCR, while the TCRdb copy is restricted to in-frame clones and leaves out a portion. The sample contains more than 150,000 clones, about 90% of which appear only once. Study-level findings and limits: Baseline antibody screening turned up just six or seven seropositive AZD1222 recipients.

Sequenced material: peripheral blood, taken 28 days after the second AZD1222 dose. The genes are TRBV14 and TRBJ1-2; TRBD1 might be the D (5 bases). The receptor was isolated from an adult who received the AZD1222 COVID-19 vaccine. The CDR3 DNA sequence: TGTGCCAGCAGCCAAGAGGGGGGGAATGGCTACACCTTC. It yields the protein CASSQEGGNGYTF.